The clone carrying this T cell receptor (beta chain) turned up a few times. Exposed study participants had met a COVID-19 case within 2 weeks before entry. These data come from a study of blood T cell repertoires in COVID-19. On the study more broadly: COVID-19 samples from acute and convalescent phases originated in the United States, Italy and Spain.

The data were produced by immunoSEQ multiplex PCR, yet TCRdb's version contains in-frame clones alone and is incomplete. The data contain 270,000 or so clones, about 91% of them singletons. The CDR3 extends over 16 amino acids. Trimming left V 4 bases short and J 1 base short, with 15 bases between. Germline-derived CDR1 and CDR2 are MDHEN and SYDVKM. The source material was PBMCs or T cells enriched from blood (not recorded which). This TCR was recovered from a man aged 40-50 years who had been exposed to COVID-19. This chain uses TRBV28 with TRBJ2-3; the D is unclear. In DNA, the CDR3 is TGTGCCAGCAGTTCAATGACTTTCCTCCGCACAGATACGCAGTATTTT. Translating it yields CASSSMTFLRTDTQYF.